This T cell receptor (beta chain) was identified during a study of response to subunit inactivated influenza vaccine. Via MiXCR, TCRdb re-called the RT-PCR reads, giving one row per CDR3 protein. This table has a few hundred thousand distinct CDR3 sequences, about 20% appearing once. Study-wide findings and caveats: The authors put forward the suggestion that each seasonal influenza vaccination may bring in only a limited number of new T cells.

This clonotype was observed at least ten times. Its antigen is unidentified. The source material was PBMCs from blood, sampled roughly 20 months after vaccination. This receptor was obtained from a man in his fifties or sixties who received an inactivated influenza vaccine.

The CDR3 loop reads CASTPSGTGNTGELFF. In DNA, the CDR3 is TGTGCCAGCACCCCATCCGGGACAGGGAACACCGGGGAGCTGTTTTTT. V is TRBV28 and J is TRBJ2-2; TRBD1 aligns across 8 bases. CDR1 is MDHEN, CDR2 SYDVKM, per germline. V dropped 7 bases and J dropped 1; count of bases not matched to a gene: 8. CDR3 length: 16 amino acids.